The 10 T cell receptor beta chains in this list originate from one sample, sequenced in a study of blood T cell repertoires in COVID-19. Generated by immunoSEQ multiplex PCR, the TCRdb table keeps only in-frame clones and is missing some. The table lists under 200,000 clones, roughly 91% of them singletons. Sequencing was done on a sample of peripheral blood. These receptors originate from a man between 18 and 35 years old with COVID-19, enrolled during active disease.

The CDR3 reads CASSVSGVKTQYF. The CDR3 DNA follows: TGTGCCAGCAGCGTATCCGGGGTGAAGACCCAGTACTTC. The V and J genes are TRBV9 and TRBJ2-5; possibly TRBD2 for D (5 bases). CDR1 is SGDLS and CDR2 is YYNGEE in the germline V gene. Trimming took 1 base from V and 6 from J, leaving 10 bases between them. CDR3 length equals 13 residues.

This chain links TRBV14 with TRBJ1-1, with a tentative D call TRBD1 (6 bases). The germline CDR1 and CDR2 sequences are SGHDN and FVKESK. V was clipped by 6 bases and J by 1 base, with 12 bases between them. The CDR3 is 14 residues long. The CDR3, as DNA: TGTGCCAGCAGTCCCAGGGGTGGGAACACTGAAGCTTTCTTT. This gives the protein CASSPRGGNTEAFF.

V gene TRBV21-1 combines with J gene TRBJ2-7; no DNA check was done on the table's D call, TRBD1. TRBV21-1 is termed a pseudogene. CDR3 size: 16 residues. This chain's CDR3 is CASSLGGPYRLYEQYF. The CDR3 DNA reads TGTGCCAGCAGCCTAGGGGGACCGTATAGGTTATACGAGCAGTACTTC.

The rearrangement joins TRBV18 to TRBJ1-1; possible D gene TRBD1, 6 bases. The CDR3 spans 13 residues. Trimming took off 6 bases at V and 3 bases at J, with 11 bases between the two ends. Germline values: CDR1 KGHSH, CDR2 LQKENI. As DNA, the CDR3 is TGTGCCAGCTCGCAGCGGACAGACACTGAAGCTTTCTTT. This translates into CASSQRTDTEAFF.

The rearrangement links TRBV5-5 to TRBJ1-3, with D unclear. Germline CDR1 reads SGHKS; CDR2 reads YYEKEE (reference sequence). This CDR3 is built from 17 residues. V was clipped by 2 bases and J by 0 bases, with 15 bases between them. The chain's CDR3 is CASSFAGNLLSGNTIYF. In DNA, the CDR3 is TGTGCCAGCAGCTTCGCGGGCAACCTACTCTCTGGAAACACCATATATTTT.

The chain recombines TRBV18 with TRBJ1-2; TRBD1 aligns across 12 bases. Germline V lookup: CDR1 KGHSH, CDR2 LQKENI. This CDR3 contains 14 residues. The junction had 0 bases not matched to a gene; V was cut back by 3 bases and J by 4 bases. The chain's CDR3 is CASSPGQGAYGYTF. CDR3 DNA: TGTGCCAGCTCACCGGGACAGGGGGCCTATGGCTACACCTTC.

This rearrangement joins TRBV2 to TRBJ1-2; no reliable D call. Trimming took 7 bases from V and 4 from J, leaving 19 bases between them. Germline assignment: CDR1 SNHLY and CDR2 FYNNEI. This CDR3 contains 15 residues. The CDR3 reads CASTSGFVKGYGYTF. In DNA form, the CDR3 reads TGTGCCAGCACTTCGGGGTTTGTAAAGGGCTATGGCTACACCTTC.

V and J are TRBV24-1 and TRBJ2-1; D call uncertain. Germline-derived CDR1 and CDR2 are KGHDR and SFDVKD. CDR3 length equals 14 residues. Trimming stripped 4 bases from V and 8 bases from J, with 14 bases between. The chain's CDR3 is CATSDLSSGHEQFF. CDR3 DNA sequence: TGTGCCACCAGTGACCTTAGTAGTGGTCATGAGCAGTTCTTC.

The chain uses TRBV6-6 and TRBJ2-1, with D perhaps TRBD2 (5 bases). V dropped 2 bases and J dropped 0 bases, with 11 bases sitting between them. CDR3 length equals 16 residues. Germline CDR1 is MNHNY and CDR2 is SVGAGI (reference sequence). The CDR3 spells CASSYQADSSYNEQFF. Written as DNA, the CDR3 is TGTGCCAGCAGTTACCAAGCGGATAGCTCCTACAATGAGCAGTTCTTC.

This chain uses TRBV5-4 with TRBJ1-1; a weak D match, TRBD1 (6 bases). The germline V and J ends were trimmed by 1 base and 1 base, with 11 bases remaining between them. CDR3 length: 15 residues. Germline loops: CDR1 SGHNT, CDR2 YYREEE (reference sequence). CDR3 protein: CASSLPGQENTEAFF. The DNA of the CDR3 is TGTGCCAGCAGCTTGCCGGGACAAGAGAACACTGAAGCTTTCTTT.